The next 14 T cell receptor beta chains were all read from a single sample in a study of T cell repertoires in cytomegalovirus infection. TCRdb itself ran the reads through MiXCR, one entry per CDR3 protein. Here the sample spans 210,000 or so distinct CDR3 sequences, 6% to 8% being singletons. Sequencing used PBMCs. The receptors here all came from a human donor in good health (CMV status not recorded). Some clones in this sample may be carry-over from other donors' samples.

This clonotype came up many times. The rearrangement uses TRBV7-2 and TRBJ1-1; 7 bases fit TRBD1. Germline V CDR1 and CDR2: SGHTA, FQGNSA. CDR3 size: 14 residues. J lost 5 bases, V lost 3 bases, and 6 bases had no gene match. CDR3: CASSFDRAGTEAFF. In nucleotides, the CDR3 is TGTGCCAGCAGCTTTGACAGGGCTGGGACTGAAGCTTTCTTT. Based on the CDR3 plus reference TRBV7-2 and TRBJ1-1, the full variable domain is GAGVSQSPSNKVTEKGKDVELRCDPISGHTALYWYRQSLGQGLEFLIYFQGNSAPDKSGLPSDRFSAERTGGSVSTLTIQRTQQEDSAVYLCASSFDRAGTEAFFGQGTRLTVV.

This clonotype was recorded many times. The chain has TRBV6-2 or TRBV6-3 and TRBJ2-7; D tentatively fits TRBD1 or TRBD2 (5 bases each). The ends were cut back, 5 bases at V and 3 bases at J, with 20 bases in the middle. CDR3 size: 16 residues. In germline, CDR1 is MNHEY, CDR2 SVGEGT. The CDR3 sequence is CASSTRPQWDDYEQYF. The CDR3 bases are TGTGCCAGCAGTACCCGCCCGCAGTGGGACGACTACGAGCAGTACTTC.

This clonotype was observed at least ten times. V and J are TRBV7-2 and TRBJ2-1, with a possible D match to TRBD2 (7 bases). V was cut by 7 bases and J by 10 bases, with 17 bases left in between. The germline gives CDR1 SGHTA, CDR2 FQGNSA. The CDR3 is 13 amino acids. The CDR3 loop is CASTGGPWGEQFF. The CDR3 DNA reads TGTGCCAGCACCGGGGGGCCCTGGGGGGAGCAGTTCTTC.

This clonotype has at least ten counts. This chain links TRBV2 with TRBJ1-5, with D possibly matching TRBD1 (5 bases). This CDR3 region has 16 residues. Germline CDR1 reads SNHLY; CDR2 reads FYNNEI. V was cut by 2 bases and J by 7 bases, with 18 bases left in between. The CDR3 spells CASSERSIEGNQPQHF. The CDR3, as DNA: TGTGCCAGCAGTGAACGGTCAATTGAGGGGAACCAGCCCCAGCATTTT.

This clonotype has at least ten counts. The chain employs TRBV4-1 and TRBJ2-1; no reliable D call. From germline, CDR1 is MGHRA and CDR2 YSYEKL. Trimming removed 1 base from V and 8 bases from J, with 9 bases in between. The CDR3 extends over 13 amino acids. CDR3 coding DNA: TGCGCCAGCAGCCAAGTTATACGTTATGAGCAGTTCTTC. It translates to CASSQVIRYEQFF.

This clonotype came up many times. CDR3 in amino acids: CASSLGRFSSYEQYF. DNA for the CDR3: TGTGCCAGCAGTCTTGGGCGCTTTAGCTCCTACGAGCAGTACTTC. This chain links TRBV7-2 with TRBJ2-7; D is ambiguous. CDR1 is SGHTA and CDR2 is FQGNSA in the germline V gene. The CDR3 has 15 residues. The V end was cut by 6 bases, the J end by 0 bases, with 15 bases between.

This clonotype occurred many times. This chain links TRBV7-2 with TRBJ2-3; D is perhaps TRBD2 (6 bases). The CDR3 sequence is 14 residues long. V lost 1 base and J 4 bases, leaving 9 bases between the germline ends. Germline V gene sequence: CDR1 SGHTA, CDR2 FQGNSA. In DNA, the CDR3 is TGTGCCAGCAGCTTAGGACTAGTCGCAGATACGCAGTATTTT. Translating it yields CASSLGLVADTQYF.

In this sample, this clonotype turned up many times. V gene TRBV29-1 combines with J gene TRBJ2-5, with 7 bases identical to TRBD2. Looked up from germline, CDR1 is SQVTM and CDR2 is ANQGSEA. V lost 8 bases and J lost 5; bases outside the gene matches: 8. This CDR3 contains 12 residues. CDR3 nucleotide sequence: TGCAGCCACACTAGCGCAGGGGAGACCCAGTACTTC. It encodes CSHTSAGETQYF.

This clonotype was detected ten times or more. The chain has TRBV6-1 and TRBJ2-2, with D possibly called TRBD1 or TRBD2 (5 bases each). Germline V CDR1 and CDR2: MNHNS, SASEGT. The CDR3 covers 14 residues. Deletions cut 4 bases from V and 4 bases from J, with 10 bases between. CDR3 loop: CASSGGFFTGELFF. The CDR3 DNA sequence: TGTGCCAGCAGTGGGGGGTTCTTCACCGGGGAGCTGTTTTTT.

This clonotype appeared many times. The chain joins TRBV9 to TRBJ1-2; D ambiguous. V was trimmed by 4 bases and J by 8 bases, leaving 9 bases between them. This CDR3 is built from 11 residues. Germline values: CDR1 SGDLS, CDR2 YYNGEE. CDR3 DNA: TGTGCCAGCAGCACCCCCCCCGGCTACACCTTC. It yields the protein CASSTPPGYTF.

This clonotype was counted a few times. Here the CDR3 reads CAWGHSDGVPQFF. The CDR3 coding sequence is TGTGCCTGGGGCCACAGTGATGGGGTCCCGCAGTTCTTC. The V call is TRBV30, the J call TRBJ2-1, with D hard to call. This CDR3 is built from 13 residues. V lost 5 bases, J lost 12 bases, and 20 bases lay in between. CDR1 and CDR2 (germline): GTSNPN, SVGIG (reference sequence).

This clonotype was seen repeatedly, ten times or more. The chain employs TRBV28 and TRBJ2-3, with D possibly TRBD1 on 6 matching bases. V lost 6 bases and J lost 2, with 18 bases in between. Germline lookup yields CDR1 MDHEN and CDR2 SYDVKM. This CDR3 has 16 residues. CDR3 sequence reads: CASRPTPGHLTDTQYF. Here the CDR3 DNA reads TGTGCCAGCAGACCAACCCCGGGACACCTCACAGATACGCAGTATTTT.

This clonotype occurred a few times. The chain recombines TRBV2 with TRBJ1-6; a weak D match, TRBD1 (5 bases). V was pared by 5 bases and J by 10 bases, with 18 bases between. The CDR3 has 15 amino acids. CDR1 is SNHLY and CDR2 is FYNNEI in the germline V gene. The CDR3, as DNA: TGTGCCAGCAGTCCGGGACGGACTTTTCGGTCACCCCTCCACTTT. This translates into CASSPGRTFRSPLHF.

This clonotype was counted at least ten times. CDR3 in amino acids: CASKVWRGQETQYF. The CDR3 DNA reads as TGTGCCAGCAAGGTGTGGCGGGGGCAAGAGACCCAGTACTTC. The chain recombines TRBV6-2 or TRBV6-3 with TRBJ2-5; 7 bases fit TRBD2. Trimming at V came to 7 bases and at J to 2 bases, leaving 7 bases not matched to a gene. The CDR3 loop spans 14 amino acids. Germline CDR1 MNHEY, CDR2 SVGEGT.